This TCR beta chain was sequenced in a study of blood T cell repertoires in COVID-19. Overall study: Samples representing acute and convalescent COVID-19 were sourced from the United States, Italy and Spain. Sample material is recorded as cDNA or gDNA derived from T cells, B-cell-depleted T cells, or PBMCs.

Those enrolled in Seattle joined during active infection and were followed longitudinally afterward. The CDR3 loop spans 15 amino acids. The V segment lost 3 bases and the J segment 5 bases; nucleotides outside the gene matches: 3. Looked up from germline, CDR1 is KGHSH and CDR2 is LQKENI. Method: immunoSEQ multiplex PCR; TCRdb's copy keeps in-frame clones and lacks some. The data hold around 80,000 clones, with over 80% observed a single time. The sample was peripheral blood. This sequence was found in a man aged 50 to 59 with COVID-19, enrolled during active disease. The chain recombines TRBV18 with TRBJ1-6; 8 bases line up with TRBD1. CDR3 amino acids: CASSPTGAHNSPLHF. The CDR3 DNA follows: TGTGCCAGCTCACCGACAGGGGCCCATAATTCACCCCTCCACTTT.